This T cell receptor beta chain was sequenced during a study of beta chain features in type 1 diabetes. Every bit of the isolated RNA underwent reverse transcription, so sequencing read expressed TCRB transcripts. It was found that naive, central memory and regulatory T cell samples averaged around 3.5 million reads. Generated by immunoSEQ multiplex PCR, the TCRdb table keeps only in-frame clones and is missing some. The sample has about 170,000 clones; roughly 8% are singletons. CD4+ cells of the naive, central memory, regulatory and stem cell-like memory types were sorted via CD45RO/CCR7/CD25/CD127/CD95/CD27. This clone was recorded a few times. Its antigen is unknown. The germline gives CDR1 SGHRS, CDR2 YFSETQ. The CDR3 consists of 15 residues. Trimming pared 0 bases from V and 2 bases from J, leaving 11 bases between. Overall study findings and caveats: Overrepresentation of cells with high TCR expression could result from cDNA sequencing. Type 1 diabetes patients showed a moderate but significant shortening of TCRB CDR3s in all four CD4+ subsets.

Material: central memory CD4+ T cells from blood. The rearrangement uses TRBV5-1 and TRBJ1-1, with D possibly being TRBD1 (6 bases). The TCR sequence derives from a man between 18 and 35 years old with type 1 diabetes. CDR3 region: CASSLVGQSNTEAFF. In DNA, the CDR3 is TGCGCCAGCAGCTTGGTAGGACAGTCCAACACTGAAGCTTTCTTT.